This T cell receptor (beta chain) originates from a study of brain T cells in children with intractable seizures. The V gene's germline CDR1 is SEHNR and CDR2 FQNEAQ (reference sequence). There are 13 residues in the CDR3. V shed 5 bases and J shed 4 bases, with 12 bases lying between them. Method: immunoSEQ multiplex PCR; TCRdb's copy keeps in-frame clones and lacks some. The data contain about 76,000 clones, roughly 91% of them singletons. The sequences come from peripheral blood, collected at surgery. The sequence was obtained from a boy in the first two years of life with tuberous sclerosis and intractable seizures. The rearrangement uses TRBV7-9 and TRBJ2-7, with no clear D. The CDR3 coding sequence is TGTGCCAGCAGCCCCGTTTGGCCTTACGAGCAGTACTTC. As protein: CASSPVWPYEQYF.